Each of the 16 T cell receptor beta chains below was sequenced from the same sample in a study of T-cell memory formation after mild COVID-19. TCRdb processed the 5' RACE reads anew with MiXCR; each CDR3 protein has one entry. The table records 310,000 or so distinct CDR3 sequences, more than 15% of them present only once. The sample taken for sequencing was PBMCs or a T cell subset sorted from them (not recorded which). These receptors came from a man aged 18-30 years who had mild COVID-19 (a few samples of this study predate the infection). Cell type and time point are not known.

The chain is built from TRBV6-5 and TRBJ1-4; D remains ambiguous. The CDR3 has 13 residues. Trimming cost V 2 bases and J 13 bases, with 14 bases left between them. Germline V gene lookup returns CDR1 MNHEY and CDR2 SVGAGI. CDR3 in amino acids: CASSYISGISLFF. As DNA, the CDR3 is TGTGCCAGCAGTTACATCTCCGGGATTTCACTGTTTTTT.

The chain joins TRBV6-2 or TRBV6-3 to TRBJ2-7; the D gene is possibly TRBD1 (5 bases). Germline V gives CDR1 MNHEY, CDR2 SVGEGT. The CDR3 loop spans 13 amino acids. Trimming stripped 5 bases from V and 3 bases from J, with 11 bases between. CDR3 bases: TGTGCCAGCAGTACAGGACACATCTACGAGCAGTACGTC. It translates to CASSTGHIYEQYV.

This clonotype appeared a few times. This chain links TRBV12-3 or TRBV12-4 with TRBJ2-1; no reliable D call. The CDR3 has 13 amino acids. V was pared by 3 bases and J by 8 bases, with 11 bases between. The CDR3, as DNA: TGTGCCAGCAGTTTGGTCGGAGAGCATGAGCAGTTCTTC. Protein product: CASSLVGEHEQFF.

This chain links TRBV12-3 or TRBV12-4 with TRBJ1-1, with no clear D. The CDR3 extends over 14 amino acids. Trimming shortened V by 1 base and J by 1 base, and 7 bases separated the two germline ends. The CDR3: CASSLGSTNTEAFF. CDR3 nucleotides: TGTGCCAGCAGTTTAGGCAGTACGAACACTGAAGCTTTCTTT.

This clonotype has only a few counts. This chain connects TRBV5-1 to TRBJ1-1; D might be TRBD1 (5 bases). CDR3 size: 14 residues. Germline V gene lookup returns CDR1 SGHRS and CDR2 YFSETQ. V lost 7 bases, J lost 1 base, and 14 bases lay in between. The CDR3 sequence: CASGKTGQNTEAFF. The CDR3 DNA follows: TGCGCCAGCGGAAAAACAGGACAGAACACTGAAGCTTTCTTT.

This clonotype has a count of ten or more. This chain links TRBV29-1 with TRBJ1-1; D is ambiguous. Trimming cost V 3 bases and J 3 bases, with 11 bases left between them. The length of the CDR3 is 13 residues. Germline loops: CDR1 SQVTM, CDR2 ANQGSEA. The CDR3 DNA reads TGCAGCGTTGAGAAGGGTTGGGACACTGAAGCTTTCTTT. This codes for CSVEKGWDTEAFF. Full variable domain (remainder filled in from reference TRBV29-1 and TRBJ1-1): SAVISQKPSRDICQRGTSLTIQCQVDSQVTMMFWYRQQPGQSLTLIATANQGSEATYESGFVIDKFPISRPNLTFSTLTVSNMSPEDSSIYLCSVEKGWDTEAFFGQGTRLTVV.

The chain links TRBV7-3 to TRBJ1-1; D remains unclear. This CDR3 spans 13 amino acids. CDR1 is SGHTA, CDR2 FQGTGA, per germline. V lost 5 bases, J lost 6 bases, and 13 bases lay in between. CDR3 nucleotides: TGTGCCAGCAGCCAAGTCCACGGCCCTGAAGCTTTCTTT. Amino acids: CASSQVHGPEAFF. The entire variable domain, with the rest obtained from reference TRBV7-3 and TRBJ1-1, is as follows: GAGVSQTPSNKVTEKGKYVELRCDPISGHTALYWYRQSLGQGPEFLIYFQGTGAADDSGLPNDRFFAVRPEGSVSTLKIQRTERGDSAVYLCASSQVHGPEAFFGQGTRLTVV.

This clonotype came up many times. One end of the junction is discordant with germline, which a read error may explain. CDR3 DNA sequence: TGCGCCAGCAGCTTGTTAAGCACAGATACGCAGTATTTT. Protein product: CASSLLSTDTQYF. V usage is TRBV12-3 or TRBV12-4 and J usage is TRBJ2-3, with D hard to call. This CDR3 contains 13 residues.

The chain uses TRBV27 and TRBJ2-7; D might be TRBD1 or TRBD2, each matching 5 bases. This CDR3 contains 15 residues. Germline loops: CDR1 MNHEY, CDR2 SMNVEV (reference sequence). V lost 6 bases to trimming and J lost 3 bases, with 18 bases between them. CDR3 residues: CASSLEGSGYYEQYF. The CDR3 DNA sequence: TGTGCCAGCAGCTTAGAGGGATCAGGGTACTACGAGCAGTACTTC.

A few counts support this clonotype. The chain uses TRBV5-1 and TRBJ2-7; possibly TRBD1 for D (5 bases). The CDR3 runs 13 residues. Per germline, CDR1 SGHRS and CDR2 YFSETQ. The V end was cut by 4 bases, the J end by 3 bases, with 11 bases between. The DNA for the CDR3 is TGCGCCAGCAGCCCAGGGTCCTTCTACGAGCAGTACTTC. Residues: CASSPGSFYEQYF.

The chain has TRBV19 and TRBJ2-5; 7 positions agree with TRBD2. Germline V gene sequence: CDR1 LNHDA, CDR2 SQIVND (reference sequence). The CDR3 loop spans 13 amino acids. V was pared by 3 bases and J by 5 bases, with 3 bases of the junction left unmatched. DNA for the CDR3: TGTGCCAGTAGTATCCTCGGGAGGGAGACCCAGTACTTC. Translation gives CASSILGRETQYF.

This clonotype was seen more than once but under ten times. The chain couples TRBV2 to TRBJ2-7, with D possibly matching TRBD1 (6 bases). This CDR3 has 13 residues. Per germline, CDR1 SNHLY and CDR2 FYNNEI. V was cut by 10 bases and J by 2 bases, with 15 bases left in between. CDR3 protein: CATTGTLTYEQYF. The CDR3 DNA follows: TGTGCCACCACCGGGACACTGACCTACGAGCAGTACTTC.

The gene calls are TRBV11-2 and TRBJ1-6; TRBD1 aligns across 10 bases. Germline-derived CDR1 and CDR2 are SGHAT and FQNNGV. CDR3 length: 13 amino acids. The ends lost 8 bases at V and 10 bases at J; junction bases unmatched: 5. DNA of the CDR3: TGTGCCAGCGGGACAGGGGTTGCCTCACCCCTCCACTTT. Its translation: CASGTGVASPLHF.

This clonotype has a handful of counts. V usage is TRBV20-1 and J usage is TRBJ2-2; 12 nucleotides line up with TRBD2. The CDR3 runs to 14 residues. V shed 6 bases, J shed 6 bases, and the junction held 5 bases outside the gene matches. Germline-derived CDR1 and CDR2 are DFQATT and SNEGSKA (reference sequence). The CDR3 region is CSASSGGAAGELFF. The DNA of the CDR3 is TGCAGTGCCTCTAGCGGGGGGGCGGCCGGGGAGCTGTTTTTT.

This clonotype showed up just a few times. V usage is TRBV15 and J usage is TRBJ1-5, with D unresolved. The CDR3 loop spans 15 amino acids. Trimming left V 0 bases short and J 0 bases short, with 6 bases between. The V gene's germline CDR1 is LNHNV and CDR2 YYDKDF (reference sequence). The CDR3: CATSRDTHSNQPQHF. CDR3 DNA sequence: TGTGCCACCAGCAGAGATACGCATAGCAATCAGCCCCAGCATTTT.

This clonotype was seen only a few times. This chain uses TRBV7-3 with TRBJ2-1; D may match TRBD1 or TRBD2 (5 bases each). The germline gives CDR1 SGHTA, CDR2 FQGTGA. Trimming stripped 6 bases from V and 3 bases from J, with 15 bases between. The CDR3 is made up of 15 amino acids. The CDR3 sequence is CASSSGRASYNEQFF. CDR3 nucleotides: TGTGCCAGCAGTTCAGGGCGGGCAAGCTACAATGAGCAGTTCTTC. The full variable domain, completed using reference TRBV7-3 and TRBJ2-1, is GAGVSQTPSNKVTEKGKYVELRCDPISGHTALYWYRQSLGQGPEFLIYFQGTGAADDSGLPNDRFFAVRPEGSVSTLKIQRTERGDSAVYLCASSSGRASYNEQFFGPGTRLTVL.